The next 28 T cell receptor beta chains were all read from a single sample in a study of T cell changes during pregnancy in multiple sclerosis. Assay: immunoSEQ multiplex PCR; the TCRdb copy retains only in-frame clones and omits some. This table holds some 40,000 clones, approximately 91% found once. The sequenced sample was CD8+ T cells from peripheral blood mononuclear cells, obtained in the first trimester of pregnancy. These receptors all stem from a female donor with multiple sclerosis, enrolled in a pregnancy study.

The rearrangement links TRBV6-1 to TRBJ2-7, with D hard to call. Trimming took off 6 bases at V and 7 bases at J, with 10 bases between the two ends. CDR1 and CDR2 from the germline V gene are MNHNS and SASEGT. This CDR3 has 11 amino acids. CDR3 region: CASRALREQYF. The CDR3 nucleotides are TGTGCCAGCAGAGCCCTACGGGAGCAGTACTTC.

CDR3 bases: TGTGCCAGCAGCCCGGGTATAGGTGGTGAAGCTTTCTTT. It is translated as CASSPGIGGEAFF. J is TRBJ1-1 and V is TRBV5-6, with no clear D. This CDR3 spans 13 amino acids. Germline V gene lookup returns CDR1 SGHDT and CDR2 YYEEEE. V gave up 4 bases and J gave up 7 bases, with 14 bases separating them.

This clone appeared once. The CDR3: CASSTGGDGYTF. CDR3 sequence (DNA): TGTGCCAGCAGTACAGGGGGCGATGGCTACACCTTC. V and J are TRBV25-1 and TRBJ1-2; 9 bases map to TRBD1. CDR3 length: 12 amino acids. V dropped 5 bases and J dropped 6; count of bases not matched to a gene: 1. Germline lookup yields CDR1 MGHDK and CDR2 SYGVNS.

V gene TRBV10-1 combines with J gene TRBJ1-2; D is unresolved. The V and J ends lost 2 bases and 2 bases respectively, with 12 bases between them. The V gene's germline CDR1 is WNHNN and CDR2 SYGVQD (reference sequence). The CDR3 totals 15 residues. The chain's CDR3 is CASSEGSGGNYGYTF. CDR3 nucleotide sequence: TGCGCCAGCAGTGAGGGCTCGGGAGGCAACTATGGCTACACCTTC.

The chain joins TRBV7-8 to TRBJ2-7; a weak D match, TRBD1 (6 bases). From germline, CDR1 is SGHVS and CDR2 FQNEAQ. The CDR3 spans 14 residues. V lost 6 bases, J lost 2 bases, and 14 bases lay in between. The CDR3 is CASRQGTDPYEQYF. CDR3 bases: TGTGCCAGCAGGCAGGGGACCGATCCCTACGAGCAGTACTTC.

This chain joins TRBV9 and TRBJ2-1; a possible D gene is TRBD2 (5 bases). There are 16 residues in the CDR3. Germline V CDR1 and CDR2: SGDLS, YYNGEE. V shed 0 bases and J shed 1 base, with 11 bases lying between them. The CDR3 here is CASSVGGQVSYNEQFF. The CDR3 nucleotides read TGTGCCAGCAGCGTAGGCGGGCAGGTATCCTACAATGAGCAGTTCTTC.

The genes are TRBV5-5 and TRBJ1-1, with 7 bases aligning to TRBD1. The junction had 6 bases not matched to a gene; V was cut back by 1 base and J by 0 bases. Per germline, CDR1 SGHKS and CDR2 YYEKEE (reference sequence). The CDR3 has 16 amino acids. This CDR3 reads CASSLPQGQMNTEAFF. DNA of the CDR3: TGTGCCAGCAGCTTGCCACAGGGGCAGATGAACACTGAAGCTTTCTTT.

The chain joins TRBV12-5 to TRBJ2-2, with TRBD1 matching over 11 bases. V lost 11 bases to trimming and J lost 5 bases; unmatched junction nucleotides: 1. This CDR3 is built from 12 residues. Per germline, CDR1 LGHNT and CDR2 FRNRAP. For the CDR3, the DNA is TGTGCTGGACAGGGGGCGACCGGGGAGCTGTTTTTT. Translating gives CAGQGATGELFF.

The rearrangement joins TRBV7-6 to TRBJ1-3; perhaps TRBD1 as D (6 bases). The CDR3 sequence is 14 residues long. Germline V gene sequence: CDR1 SGHVS, CDR2 FNYEAQ. V lost 2 bases and J lost 4, with 9 bases in between. CDR3: CASSLQGNGNTIYF. DNA of the CDR3: TGTGCCAGCAGCTTACAGGGGAACGGAAACACCATATATTTT.

This chain joins TRBV6-4 and TRBJ2-2; the D gene is possibly TRBD2 (6 bases). In germline, CDR1 is MRHNA, CDR2 SNTAGT. CDR3 length equals 14 residues. V was shortened by 3 bases and J by 1 base, with 6 bases between the two germline ends. The CDR3 loop reads CASSEGGNTGELFF. The CDR3 bases are TGTGCCAGCAGTGAGGGGGGGAACACCGGGGAGCTGTTTTTT.

This clone showed up just a few times. The chain recombines TRBV2 with TRBJ1-1; 8 bases are a match to TRBD1. The V and J ends lost 7 bases and 5 bases, in that order; junction bases with no gene match: 3. Looked up from germline, CDR1 is SNHLY and CDR2 is FYNNEI. The CDR3 covers 12 residues. CDR3 DNA: TGTGCCAGCACACAGGGGGAGACTGAAGCTTTCTTT. Amino acids: CASTQGETEAFF.

The rearrangement joins TRBV29-1 to TRBJ2-3; 8 positions agree with TRBD1. J gave up 7 bases and V 8 bases, and 20 bases lay outside the gene matches. Looked up from germline, CDR1 is SQVTM and CDR2 is ANQGSEA. This CDR3 is 16 amino acids long. Here the CDR3 DNA reads TGCAGCTTCACCGGGACAGGTTTCCCACCTTGGAATACGCAGTATTTT. Protein product: CSFTGTGFPPWNTQYF.

The chain employs TRBV5-1 and TRBJ1-1; the D gene is possibly TRBD1 (5 bases). In germline, CDR1 is SGHRS, CDR2 YFSETQ. V was clipped by 3 bases and J by 5 bases, with 11 bases between them. This CDR3 has 13 amino acids. The CDR3 loop reads CASSYQGGTEAFF. CDR3 in DNA: TGCGCCAGCAGCTACCAGGGAGGAACTGAAGCTTTCTTT. Drawing the rest from reference TRBV5-1 and TRBJ1-1, the complete variable domain is KAGVTQTPRYLIKTRGQQVTLSCSPISGHRSVSWYQQTPGQGLQFLFEYFSETQRNKGNFPGRFSGRQFSNSRSEMNVSTLELGDSALYLCASSYQGGTEAFFGQGTRLTVV.

The chain joins TRBV29-1 to TRBJ2-5; weak D call: TRBD1 (6 bases). In germline, CDR1 is SQVTM, CDR2 ANQGSEA. This CDR3 is 12 amino acids long. Trimming shortened V by 5 bases and J by 2 bases, and 9 bases separated the two germline ends. The CDR3 reads CSVPDSQETQYF. CDR3 coding DNA: TGCAGCGTTCCGGACAGTCAAGAGACCCAGTACTTC.

The chain combines TRBV6-5 with TRBJ2-2; D gene unclear. Germline-derived CDR1 and CDR2 are MNHEY and SVGAGI. Trimming shortened V by 2 bases and J by 8 bases, and 9 bases separated the two germline ends. There are 13 residues in the CDR3. The CDR3 region is CASSYQPGGELFF. CDR3 in DNA: TGTGCCAGCAGTTACCAACCCGGTGGGGAGCTGTTTTTT.

The rearrangement joins TRBV7-9 to TRBJ2-2; a weak D match, TRBD1 (5 bases). Trimming cost V 4 bases and J 4 bases, with 19 bases left between them. Germline values: CDR1 SEHNR, CDR2 FQNEAQ (reference sequence). The CDR3 is made up of 17 amino acids. CDR3 bases: TGTGCCAGCAGCTCGGAAGACAGAGCAGCCCCCACCGGGGAGCTGTTTTTT. Encoded protein: CASSSEDRAAPTGELFF.

The CDR3, as DNA: TGTGCCAGCAGCCCACTAGCGGGGGCCGGAAATGAGCAGTTCTTC. Encoded protein: CASSPLAGAGNEQFF. The V call is TRBV14, the J call TRBJ2-1; 11 nucleotides agree with TRBD2. The CDR3 consists of 15 residues. The junction had 6 bases not matched to a gene; V was cut back by 4 bases and J by 7 bases. Germline CDR1 reads SGHDN; CDR2 reads FVKESK.

The chain employs TRBV21-1 and TRBJ1-1. TRBV21-1 is tagged as a pseudogene. This CDR3 comprises 15 residues. The CDR3 region has the DNA TGTGCCAGCAGATTCCGGGGGGCGCGGAACACTGAAGCTTTCTTT. Its protein product is CASRFRGARNTEAFF.

V and J are TRBV7-9 and TRBJ2-5; tentatively, D is TRBD1 (5 bases). Germline values: CDR1 SEHNR, CDR2 FQNEAQ (reference sequence). V dropped 5 bases and J dropped 0 bases, with 16 bases sitting between them. The CDR3 is made up of 16 amino acids. CDR3 sequence (DNA): TGTGCCAGCAGCCCAGGTGGCAGGGTCCACCAAGAGACCCAGTACTTC. Residues: CASSPGGRVHQETQYF.

This clone was detected only once. The chain links TRBV7-3 to TRBJ1-1, with 7 bases matching TRBD1. Unmatched junction bases numbered 9, after V lost 0 bases and J lost 5 bases. The CDR3 is 16 residues long. In germline, CDR1 is SGHTA, CDR2 FQGTGA. The CDR3 region is CASSLTVRGLRTEAFF. CDR3 nucleotide sequence: TGTGCCAGCAGCTTAACTGTGAGGGGGCTGAGGACTGAAGCTTTCTTT.

The chain links TRBV6-6 to TRBJ1-1, with 9 bases identical to TRBD1. The CDR3 is 16 amino acids. With 5 bases clipped from V and 3 bases from J, the junction kept 10 bases outside the gene matches. Germline V gene data show CDR1 as MNHNY and CDR2 as SVGAGI (reference sequence). CDR3 in amino acids: CASSRDRGSADTEAFF. The CDR3 DNA is TGTGCCAGCAGTCGAGACAGGGGGAGCGCGGACACTGAAGCTTTCTTT.

Notes on this clone: Additional DNA sequences in this sample encode the identical CDR3. The CDR3 reads CASSGGPGELFF. In DNA form, the CDR3 reads TGTGCCAGCAGCGGGGGGCCGGGGGAGCTGTTTTTT. The chain carries TRBV2 and TRBJ2-2, with D tentatively TRBD2 (7 bases). CDR1 and CDR2 (germline): SNHLY, FYNNEI. CDR3 length: 12 amino acids. With 6 bases removed from V and 8 bases from J, the gap between germline ends came to 10 bases.

The chain combines TRBV9 with TRBJ2-2, with D unresolved. The CDR3 has 14 amino acids. Trimming took off 7 bases at V and 5 bases at J, with 15 bases between the two ends. From germline, CDR1 is SGDLS and CDR2 YYNGEE. DNA of the CDR3: TGTGCCAGCGGATCGACTCTACTGACCGGGGAGCTGTTTTTT. Translating it yields CASGSTLLTGELFF.

The rearrangement links TRBV4-3 to TRBJ2-3; D not resolved. The V end lost 2 bases, the J end lost 2 bases, and 17 bases lay between the germline ends. This CDR3 comprises 17 residues. Per the germline V gene, CDR1 is LGHNA and CDR2 is YSLEER. CDR3 region: CASSQISTAELTDTQYF. The CDR3 bases are TGCGCCAGCAGCCAAATCAGTACGGCGGAACTCACAGATACGCAGTATTTT.

The chain carries TRBV6-6 and TRBJ1-2; 9 nucleotides align to TRBD1. This CDR3 has 14 amino acids. CDR1 is MNHNY, CDR2 SVGAGI, per germline (reference sequence). J gave up 6 bases and V 2 bases, and 4 bases lay outside the gene matches. The chain's CDR3 is CASSYGTGTHGYTF. For the CDR3, the DNA is TGTGCCAGCAGTTACGGGACAGGGACCCATGGCTACACCTTC.

This rearrangement joins TRBV7-9 to TRBJ2-1; D might be TRBD2 (7 bases). The CDR3 is 17 residues long. V shed 1 base and J shed 2 bases, with 15 bases lying between them. Germline values: CDR1 SEHNR, CDR2 FQNEAQ (reference sequence). The CDR3 loop is CASSLGGGGPTYNEQFF. The CDR3 DNA sequence: TGTGCCAGCAGCTTAGGGGGAGGGGGGCCTACCTACAATGAGCAGTTCTTC.

A single count supports this clone. This chain joins TRBV18 and TRBJ2-4, with 7 bases lining up with TRBD1. The CDR3 runs to 14 residues. V lost 3 bases, J lost 2 bases, and 1 base stayed unmatched. Germline V gene lookup returns CDR1 KGHSH and CDR2 LQKENI. CDR3 loop: CASSPDRTKNIQYF. DNA for the CDR3: TGTGCCAGCTCACCGGACAGGACCAAAAACATTCAGTACTTC.

The chain carries TRBV6-1 and TRBJ2-5; D might be TRBD2 (5 bases). V was cut by 0 bases and J by 5 bases, with 10 bases left in between. There are 14 residues in the CDR3. The germline V gene encodes CDR1 MNHNS and CDR2 SASEGT. The CDR3 protein is CASSEARGFETQYF. As DNA, the CDR3 is TGTGCCAGCAGTGAAGCGCGAGGGTTTGAGACCCAGTACTTC.